Shown below are 31 T cell receptor beta chains from a single sample sequenced in a study of beta chain features in type 1 diabetes. The study reverse transcribed the entire isolated RNA, so it sequenced expressed TCRB transcripts. Only in-frame clones appear in the TCRdb table, and some are missing; sequencing was by immunoSEQ multiplex PCR. The sample has under 400,000 clones; around a fifth are singletons. Specimen: naive CD4+ T cells from blood. Receptor source: a woman between 18 and 29 years old in good health.

Regarding this clone: Other DNA sequences in the same sample also yield this CDR3. The J gene is TRBJ2-7, the V gene TRBV18; 8 bases match TRBD1. The V segment lost 2 bases and the J segment 1 base; nucleotides outside the gene matches: 4. The CDR3 consists of 15 residues. CDR1 KGHSH and CDR2 LQKENI come from the germline V gene. The CDR3 spells CASSPRTGTSYEQYF. CDR3 coding DNA: TGTGCCAGCTCACCAAGGACAGGGACATCCTACGAGCAGTACTTC.

The V gene is TRBV7-8, the J gene TRBJ1-1; D remains ambiguous. The CDR3 has 15 amino acids. V gave up 4 bases and J gave up 1 base, with 13 bases separating them. Germline V gene lookup returns CDR1 SGHVS and CDR2 FQNEAQ. The CDR3 here is CASSSPSGGNTEAFF. DNA of the CDR3: TGTGCCAGCAGCTCTCCCAGTGGCGGGAACACTGAAGCTTTCTTT.

This clone showed up just a few times. The chain is built from TRBV7-9 and TRBJ1-2; D unresolved. This CDR3 is built from 15 residues. With 7 bases removed from V and 4 bases from J, the gap between germline ends came to 19 bases. Germline V CDR1 and CDR2: SEHNR, FQNEAQ (reference sequence). The CDR3 is CASTQGGEPFYGYTF. CDR3 coding DNA: TGTGCCAGCACCCAAGGCGGGGAACCGTTCTATGGCTACACCTTC.

The rearrangement links TRBV5-1 to TRBJ2-5; D may be TRBD1 (6 bases). Germline CDR1 SGHRS, CDR2 YFSETQ. The CDR3 runs to 12 residues. Trimming removed 8 bases at V and 5 bases at J, with 13 bases between. The CDR3 loop reads CASSRGSETQYF. The CDR3 DNA reads TGCGCCAGTTCCAGGGGCTCGGAGACCCAGTACTTC.

This clone was found a few times. The gene calls are TRBV29-1 and TRBJ2-7; 16 nucleotides align to TRBD2. The trim removed 3 bases at V and 2 bases at J, leaving 1 base unmatched. Germline V gives CDR1 SQVTM, CDR2 ANQGSEA. The CDR3 totals 15 residues. In DNA form, the CDR3 reads TGCAGCGTTGAGGGACTAGCGGGAGGGACCTACGAGCAGTACTTC. Its protein product is CSVEGLAGGTYEQYF.

The chain recombines TRBV14 with TRBJ1-5; TRBD1 is a possible D gene (6 bases). Germline loops: CDR1 SGHDN, CDR2 FVKESK. This CDR3 has 13 residues. V gave up 1 base and J gave up 8 bases, with 9 bases separating them. DNA for the CDR3: TGTGCCAGCAGCCAAGGACAGGTCAAGCCCCAGCATTTT. Its protein is CASSQGQVKPQHF.

This clone was seen more than once but under ten times. The chain is built from TRBV30 and TRBJ2-5; D is perhaps TRBD2 (6 bases). This CDR3 contains 17 residues. The germline V gene has CDR1 GTSNPN and CDR2 SVGIG (reference sequence). V was pared by 4 bases and J by 1 base, with 22 bases between. The CDR3 protein is CAWTPEGRRATQETQYF. Written as DNA, the CDR3 is TGTGCCTGGACCCCGGAGGGACGGCGGGCCACCCAAGAGACCCAGTACTTC. Drawing the rest from reference TRBV30 and TRBJ2-5, the complete variable domain is SQTIHQWPATLVQPVGSPLSLECTVEGTSNPNLYWYRQAAGRGLQLLFYSVGIGQISSEVPQNLSASRPQDRQFILSSKKLLLSDSGFYLCAWTPEGRRATQETQYFGPGTRLLVL.

The J gene is TRBJ2-5, the V gene TRBV27; 8 bases match TRBD1. The CDR3 has 15 amino acids. CDR1 MNHEY and CDR2 SMNVEV come from the germline V gene (reference sequence). Trimming cost V 4 bases and J 2 bases; bases outside gene matches: 6. The CDR3 DNA is TGTGCCAGCAGTTCCCAGGGGGCTGGGCAAGAGACCCAGTACTTC. Its translation: CASSSQGAGQETQYF.

This clone was found a few times. The chain carries TRBV4-3 and TRBJ2-7; 9 bases fit TRBD1. J gave up 12 bases and V 0 bases, and 6 bases lay outside the gene matches. This CDR3 has 13 amino acids. Germline CDR1 reads LGHNA; CDR2 reads YSLEER. This CDR3 reads CASSQDLGTGLYF. For the CDR3, the DNA is TGCGCCAGCAGCCAAGATCTTGGGACAGGGCTGTACTTC.

This clone turned up a few times. The chain employs TRBV7-2 and TRBJ2-7; 9 bases match TRBD2. The ends lost 3 bases at V and 5 bases at J; junction bases unmatched: 8. Germline V gene sequence: CDR1 SGHTA, CDR2 FQGNSA. This CDR3 contains 15 residues. CDR3 coding DNA: TGTGCCAGCAGCTTTATGCCTAGCGGGAACCACGAGCAGTACTTC. It is translated as CASSFMPSGNHEQYF. Using reference TRBV7-2 and TRBJ2-7 for the parts outside the CDR3, the full variable domain is GAGVSQSPSNKVTEKGKDVELRCDPISGHTALYWYRQSLGQGLEFLIYFQGNSAPDKSGLPSDRFSAERTGGSVSTLTIQRTQQEDSAVYLCASSFMPSGNHEQYFGPGTRLTVT.

This chain joins TRBV11-2 and TRBJ2-3; 13 bases map to TRBD2. Looked up from germline, CDR1 is SGHAT and CDR2 is FQNNGV. The CDR3 is 16 amino acids. V lost 4 bases to trimming and J lost 4 bases; unmatched junction nucleotides: 5. The CDR3 protein is CASSYGLAGAADTQYF. The CDR3 DNA sequence: TGTGCCAGCAGCTATGGACTAGCGGGAGCAGCAGATACGCAGTATTTT. Looking up the rest from reference TRBV11-2 and TRBJ2-3 gives the full variable domain: EAGVAQSPRYKIIEKRQSVAFWCNPISGHATLYWYQQILGQGPKLLIQFQNNGVVDDSQLPKDRFSAERLKGVDSTLKIQPAKLEDSAVYLCASSYGLAGAADTQYFGPGTRLTVL.

This clone was found a few times. V gene TRBV5-1 combines with J gene TRBJ1-5; the D is unclear. CDR1 is SGHRS, CDR2 YFSETQ, per germline. The CDR3 runs 14 residues. The germline V and J ends were trimmed by 4 bases and 7 bases, with 15 bases remaining between them. Here the CDR3 DNA reads TGCGCCAGCAGCCCTGGGGAGGGTCGACAGCCCCAGCATTTT. It is translated as CASSPGEGRQPQHF.

Regarding this clone: The sample has other DNA sequences that encode this CDR3 too. V gene TRBV23-1 combines with J gene TRBJ2-3; 8 bases are shared with TRBD1. TRBV23-1 is given ORF status, its function remaining uncertain. CDR3 length equals 15 residues. V was pared by 3 bases and J by 4 bases, with 6 bases of the junction left unmatched. CDR3 protein: CASSHSGQGADTQYF. The CDR3 coding sequence is TGCGCCAGCAGTCATTCCGGACAGGGAGCAGATACGCAGTATTTT.

This clone was found a few times. The CDR3 nucleotides are TGTGCCACCAGCAGCACCGGAGAAGCCAAAAACATTCAGTACTTC. It encodes CATSSTGEAKNIQYF. The chain is built from TRBV15 and TRBJ2-4, with D uncertain. The CDR3 runs to 15 residues. Trimming removed 3 bases at V and 0 bases at J, with 9 bases between. Germline V gene sequence: CDR1 LNHNV, CDR2 YYDKDF (reference sequence).

This clone was recorded a few times. The chain links TRBV4-2 to TRBJ2-1; TRBD1 matches 7 bases. CDR1 is LGHNA, CDR2 YNFKEQ, per germline. This CDR3 region has 15 residues. V gave up 2 bases and J gave up 1 base; unmatched junction bases: 2. The chain's CDR3 is CASSQRGLSYNEQFF. The CDR3 DNA reads as TGTGCCAGCAGCCAAAGGGGGCTTTCCTACAATGAGCAGTTCTTC.

This clone was seen only a few times. Compared with germline, one end of the junction differs, possibly owing to a read error. V and J are TRBV7-3 and TRBJ1-1; D gene ambiguous. In germline, CDR1 is SGHTA, CDR2 FQGTGA. The CDR3 is 13 residues long. For the CDR3, the DNA is TGTGCCAGCAGCGTAACACAGAACACTGAAGCTTTCTTT. It translates to CASSVTQNTEAFF.

The chain carries TRBV5-1 and TRBJ2-5, with D perhaps TRBD2 (6 bases). V was trimmed by 0 bases and J by 4 bases, leaving 10 bases between them. The CDR3 sequence is 14 residues long. Germline assignment: CDR1 SGHRS and CDR2 YFSETQ. The CDR3 DNA reads TGCGCCAGCAGCTTGGTCCAGGGAGGAGAGACCCAGTACTTC. Its translation is CASSLVQGGETQYF.

The gene calls are TRBV30 and TRBJ2-7, with TRBD2 as a possible D gene (7 bases). Germline CDR1 is GTSNPN and CDR2 is SVGIG (reference sequence). CDR3 length: 13 amino acids. The V end was cut by 8 bases, the J end by 5 bases, with 19 bases between. The CDR3 spells CAPLGGARDEQYF. CDR3 coding DNA: TGTGCCCCCTTGGGGGGGGCGAGGGACGAGCAGTACTTC.

The V call is TRBV4-1, the J call TRBJ1-5; a weak D match, TRBD1 (5 bases). Germline V CDR1 and CDR2: MGHRA, YSYEKL. Deletions cut 0 bases from V and 7 bases from J, with 16 bases between. The CDR3 consists of 16 residues. The DNA for the CDR3 is TGCGCCAGCAGCCAAGATCTTCGGGGGGTGGGGCAGCCCCAGCATTTT. Amino acids: CASSQDLRGVGQPQHF.

The chain recombines TRBV18 with TRBJ1-1; no reliable D call. CDR1 KGHSH and CDR2 LQKENI come from the germline V gene. V lost 1 base to trimming and J lost 4 bases, with 13 bases between them. The CDR3 sequence is 15 residues long. Here the CDR3 reads CASSPRTILVTEAFF. DNA of the CDR3: TGTGCCAGCTCACCACGAACAATTTTGGTCACTGAAGCTTTCTTT.

This clone has more than one count but fewer than ten. The same CDR3 can be traced to other DNA sequences in this sample. V usage is TRBV5-6 and J usage is TRBJ2-3, with D possibly TRBD2 on 5 matching bases. Germline assignment: CDR1 SGHDT and CDR2 YYEEEE. The CDR3 consists of 13 residues. V lost 0 bases and J 3 bases, leaving 5 bases between the germline ends. The CDR3 protein is CASSLAGTDTQYF. The CDR3 coding sequence is TGTGCCAGCAGCTTGGCGGGGACAGATACGCAGTATTTT.

This clone has more than one count but fewer than ten. The CDR3 protein is CAWERQGDYGYTF. CDR3 DNA sequence: TGTGCCTGGGAGAGACAGGGAGACTATGGCTACACCTTC. The chain joins TRBV30 to TRBJ1-2, with 7 bases matching TRBD1. Germline V gene lookup returns CDR1 GTSNPN and CDR2 SVGIG (reference sequence). CDR3 length: 13 amino acids. Trimming removed 5 bases from V and 3 bases from J; junction bases left unmatched: 6.

This clone was picked up a small number of times. V is TRBV7-2 and J is TRBJ1-1; D gene ambiguous. The CDR3 has 15 amino acids. The V gene lost 1 base and the J gene lost 5 bases, with 14 bases spanning the gap. CDR1 SGHTA and CDR2 FQGNSA come from the germline V gene. The CDR3 here is CASSLGVGRGTEAFF. The CDR3 DNA reads as TGTGCCAGCAGCTTAGGTGTAGGCCGAGGGACTGAAGCTTTCTTT.

This sequence joins TRBV19 and TRBJ2-1, with 9 bases identical to TRBD2. With V trimmed by 5 bases and J by 6 bases, 5 bases remained unmatched. Per germline, CDR1 LNHDA and CDR2 SQIVND (reference sequence). This CDR3 spans 14 amino acids. The CDR3 is CASSPAGGANEQFF. CDR3 DNA: TGTGCCAGTAGTCCGGCGGGGGGGGCCAATGAGCAGTTCTTC.

This chain uses TRBV4-3 with TRBJ1-4; the match to TRBD1 covers 8 bases. This CDR3 has 17 residues. The trim removed 0 bases at V and 7 bases at J, leaving 10 bases unmatched. The germline CDR1 and CDR2 sequences are LGHNA and YSLEER. DNA for the CDR3: TGCGCCAGCAGCCAAGAAAGAGGAAGGACAGGGTTTGAAAAACTGTTTTTT. This translates into CASSQERGRTGFEKLFF.

The genes are TRBV6-5 and TRBJ1-6; possibly TRBD1 for D (6 bases). The CDR3 totals 15 residues. With 6 bases removed from V and 7 bases from J, the gap between germline ends came to 16 bases. The germline gives CDR1 MNHEY, CDR2 SVGAGI. The CDR3 sequence: CASRRGQRTNSPLHF. In DNA, the CDR3 is TGTGCCAGCAGGCGGGGGCAGCGAACAAATTCACCCCTCCACTTT.

This chain joins TRBV11-2 and TRBJ2-1; D is perhaps TRBD2 (5 bases). Germline V CDR1 and CDR2: SGHAT, FQNNGV. The CDR3 is made up of 11 amino acids. V lost 5 bases, J lost 10 bases, and 9 bases lay in between. The CDR3 sequence is CASSPSSEQFF. CDR3 bases: TGTGCCAGCAGCCCTAGCAGCGAGCAGTTCTTC.

The CDR3 spells CASSLLADHTDTQYF. Written as DNA, the CDR3 is TGTGCCAGCAGCTTATTGGCAGATCACACAGATACGCAGTATTTT. The chain employs TRBV7-2 and TRBJ2-3; D is undetermined. Trimming left V 2 bases short and J 2 bases short, with 11 bases between. The V gene's germline CDR1 is SGHTA and CDR2 FQGNSA. The CDR3 length is 15 residues.

The V call is TRBV19, the J call TRBJ1-2, with D hard to call. The germline V gene has CDR1 LNHDA and CDR2 SQIVND (reference sequence). The CDR3 spans 12 residues. Trimming pared 5 bases from V and 3 bases from J, leaving 7 bases between. DNA for the CDR3: TGTGCCAGTAGTTTCCGGGACTATGGCTACACCTTC. Protein sequence: CASSFRDYGYTF.

V and J are TRBV6-6 and TRBJ2-3; 9 bases fit TRBD2. In germline, CDR1 is MNHNY, CDR2 SVGAGI (reference sequence). The CDR3 is 14 amino acids. The ends lost 5 bases at V and 2 bases at J; junction bases unmatched: 2. The CDR3 reads CASSLAGNTDTQYF. In DNA, the CDR3 is TGTGCCAGCAGTCTAGCGGGGAACACAGATACGCAGTATTTT.

J is TRBJ2-1 and V is TRBV19, with 7 bases matching TRBD1. Germline V gives CDR1 LNHDA, CDR2 SQIVND (reference sequence). V lost 5 bases, J lost 9 bases, and 19 bases stayed unmatched. This CDR3 is 17 amino acids long. Here the CDR3 reads CASSASFGQALSGEQFF. DNA for the CDR3: TGTGCCAGTAGTGCCTCATTCGGACAGGCTTTATCGGGTGAGCAGTTCTTC.